This T cell receptor (beta chain) was observed in a study of spatial heterogeneity in lung cancer. Study in general: Compared with alpha-chain sequences, beta-chain sequences were consistently detected in greater numbers. Whole-study findings and limits: Whereas they appeared in blood less at follow-up, ubiquitous expanded tumor TCRs appeared there more at resection.

A distinct unique molecular identifier was carried by each TCR cDNA molecule. Each CDR3 protein is one row after TCRdb ran MiXCR on the 5' RACE reads. The sample gives about 26,000 distinct CDR3 sequences, 9.5% to 15% of which show up once; around 25% is in the top ten. The sample holds a few counts of this clonotype. Antigen specificity is unknown. The time point denotes: sample taken at primary tumor resection. The authors sequenced whole RNA from tumor, nontumor lung or frozen PBMC without sorting. The donors comprised around 76 untreated early-stage non-small cell lung cancer patients. This clonotype was sampled from a female donor with early-stage non-small cell lung cancer. Sequenced material: PBMCs, taken at surgery.

The CDR3 nucleotides are TGTGCCAGCAGTTACTACCTATTACAGTTCTTC. This codes for CASSYYLLQFF. The chain links TRBV6-2 or TRBV6-3 to TRBJ2-1; D is ambiguous. Per germline, CDR1 MNHEY and CDR2 SVGEGT. Trimming removed 1 base from V and 13 bases from J, with 8 bases in between. CDR3 length: 11 residues.